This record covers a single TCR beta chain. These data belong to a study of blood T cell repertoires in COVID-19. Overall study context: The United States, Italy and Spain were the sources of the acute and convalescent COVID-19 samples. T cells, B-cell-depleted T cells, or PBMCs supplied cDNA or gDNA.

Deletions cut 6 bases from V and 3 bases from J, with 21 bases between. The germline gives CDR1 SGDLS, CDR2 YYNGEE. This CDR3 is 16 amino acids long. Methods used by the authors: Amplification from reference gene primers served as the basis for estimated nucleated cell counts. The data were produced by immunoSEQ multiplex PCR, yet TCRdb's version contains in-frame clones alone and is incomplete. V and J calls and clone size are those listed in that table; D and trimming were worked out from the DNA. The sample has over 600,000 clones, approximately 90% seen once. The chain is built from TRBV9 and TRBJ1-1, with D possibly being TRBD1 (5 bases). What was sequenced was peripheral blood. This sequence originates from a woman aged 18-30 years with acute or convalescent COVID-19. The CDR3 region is CASIAVGLMLDTEAFF. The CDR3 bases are TGTGCCAGCATCGCGGTGGGACTTATGTTAGACACTGAAGCTTTCTTT. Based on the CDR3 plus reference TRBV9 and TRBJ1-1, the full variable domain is DSGVTQTPKHLITATGQRVTLRCSPRSGDLSVYWYQQSLDQGLQFLIQYYNGEERAKGNILERFSAQQFPDLHSELNLSSLELGDSALYFCASIAVGLMLDTEAFFGQGTRLTVV.